The entry that follows covers one T cell receptor (beta chain) sequence. Antigen specificity is unknown. Other DNA variants within this sample encode the same CDR3. The data belong to a study of cytomegalovirus exposure and HLA in healthy donors. Looking at the study overall: From 150 million to 200 million T cells, an earlier analysis saw 90 million to 130 million unique TCR beta sequences.

PCR involved 60 Vbeta and 13 Jbeta primers. Using immunoSEQ multiplex PCR, the repertoire was profiled, and TCRdb retains in-frame clones only, with some absent. The sample gives some 190,000 clones, roughly three quarters of which show up once; roughly 2.5% is in the top ten. General study findings and limits: Most sequenced TCRs were rare (though some public TCRs occurred in many donors). Of the V segments, some could not be distinguished, including TRBV6-2 and TRBV6-3, and were excluded.

Trimming took off 2 bases at V and 6 bases at J, with 5 bases between the two ends. The CDR3 consists of 12 residues. From germline, CDR1 is MNHEY and CDR2 SVGAGI. This TCR was sampled from a woman under 40 in good health and CMV-seropositive. The sample was PBMCs. The V and J genes are TRBV6-5 and TRBJ2-1; D perhaps matches TRBD2 (5 bases). CDR3 loop: CASSYRGNEQFF. As DNA, the CDR3 is TGTGCCAGCAGTTACCGGGGCAATGAGCAGTTCTTC.